This passage covers 6 T cell receptor beta chains from one sample sequenced in a study of metastatic and nonmetastatic thyroid tumors. TCRdb re-called clones from the PCR reads using MiXCR. The sample includes 50,000 or so clones, approximately 24% seen only once; the top ten take around 3.8%. None of the patients had undergone any treatment ahead of thyroid surgery. Sequencing was performed on blood. These TCRs come from a male donor with papillary thyroid cancer or a benign thyroid nodule (not recorded which). Some clones in this sample may be carry-over from other donors' samples.

In its sample, this clone ranks as medium-sized. The gene calls are TRBV6-6 and TRBJ1-2; D may be TRBD1 (6 bases). Germline V gene data show CDR1 as MNHNY and CDR2 as SVGAGI (reference sequence). V was clipped by 0 bases and J by 6 bases, with 14 bases between them. This CDR3 has 15 residues. In DNA, the CDR3 is TGTGCCAGCAGTTACTCTGAGGAGGGGGGGAATGGCTACACCTTC. Translating it yields CASSYSEEGGNGYTF.

This clone was observed a few times. The chain recombines TRBV12-3 or TRBV12-4 with TRBJ2-2, with a possible D match to TRBD2 (6 bases). V lost 2 bases and J lost 10, with 17 bases in between. The CDR3 runs 15 residues. The CDR3 DNA sequence: TGTGCCAGCAGTTTAAGCTGGAGGGCCAACGTGGAGCTGTTTTTT. It codes for CASSLSWRANVELFF.

This clone was seen many times. The germline gene is not matched at one end of the junction; a read error may be the cause. The rearrangement uses TRBV27 and TRBJ2-6, with D perhaps being TRBD1 or TRBD2 (5 bases each). CDR3 length: 17 amino acids. Germline values: CDR1 MNHEY, CDR2 SMNVEV (reference sequence). The CDR3 is CASRRRAESSGAIVLTF. The CDR3 DNA reads as TGTGCCAGCCGACGGCGGGCGGAAAGCTCTGGGGCCATCGTCCTGACTTTC.

By share, this clone ranks as medium-sized. The gene calls are TRBV12-3 or TRBV12-4 and TRBJ2-7, with D tentatively TRBD1 (5 bases). V lost 4 bases and J 4 bases, leaving 8 bases between the germline ends. This CDR3 has 12 residues. The CDR3 region is CASSSDRYEQYF. The CDR3 DNA follows: TGTGCCAGCAGTTCCGACAGATACGAGCAGTACTTC.

The chain's CDR3 is CASSPGQSSYEQYF. CDR3 nucleotides: TGTGCCAGCTCACCGGGACAGAGCTCCTACGAGCAGTACTTC. The genes are TRBV18 and TRBJ2-7, with 7 bases lining up with TRBD1. The CDR3 runs 14 residues. The ends lost 3 bases at V and 0 bases at J; junction bases unmatched: 2. Germline V CDR1 and CDR2: KGHSH, LQKENI.

This clone was observed a handful of times. CDR3: CASSQLRTDTQYF. As DNA, the CDR3 is TGTGCCAGCAGCCAGCTGCGCACAGATACGCAGTATTTT. The J gene is TRBJ2-3, the V gene TRBV3-1, with D unresolved. This CDR3 spans 13 amino acids. Germline V gives CDR1 LGHDT, CDR2 YNNKEL (reference sequence). V lost 3 bases to trimming and J lost 1 base, with 5 bases between them.